This T cell receptor (beta chain) was observed in a study of T cells expressing NK-cell markers. Study-wide points: There were a few donors in whom these clonotypes also led the CD3+CD56-NKG2C+ fraction.

One entry per CDR3 protein, without DNA, is what TCRdb gives after re-calling the 5' RACE reads. The table lists approximately 380,000 distinct CDR3 sequences, with 5.2% in the top ten. As regards this clonotype: Its antigen is still unknown.

CDR3 size: 17 residues. The chain links TRBV12-3 or TRBV12-4 to TRBJ2-6; the D gene TCRdb calls, TRBD2, cannot be checked with no DNA. The material sequenced was blood T cells: a sorted CD56 or NKG2C T cell subset, CD4+ or CD8+ T cells, or bulk PBMC T cells (not recorded which). The TCR originated in a man aged 18-75 years in good health. CDR3: CASSLDAGPSGANVLTF.